This T cell receptor (beta chain) was captured in a study of T-cell memory formation after mild COVID-19. The study's findings and limits: The second-wave clones peaking on day 37 were not confirmed as SARS-CoV-2-specific. Cross-reactive memory appears to have joined, as suggested by some responding clones showing up in pre-infection memory.

5'RACE with constant-segment primers built TCRalpha and TCRbeta cDNA libraries with UMIs. MiXCR was run by TCRdb on the 5' RACE reads, yielding one entry per CDR3 protein. The sample shows about 180,000 distinct CDR3 sequences, roughly 20% of them seen only once. V gave up 4 bases and J gave up 7 bases, with 11 bases separating them. Germline CDR1 reads SGHRS; CDR2 reads YFSETQ. The CDR3 has 13 amino acids. This clonotype was counted a few times. Its antigen remains unidentified. The specimen was PBMCs or a T cell subset sorted from them (not recorded which). The rearrangement joins TRBV5-1 to TRBJ2-2; no clear D. The receptor comes from a man younger than 35 who had mild COVID-19 (a few samples of this study predate the infection). Cell type and time point are not known. The CDR3 DNA reads TGCGCCAGCAGCCTGGAAGTAGTCGGGGAGCTGTTTTTT. As protein: CASSLEVVGELFF.